The T cell receptor (beta chain) described here comes from a study of blood T cell repertoires in COVID-19. Looking at the study overall: Samples came from the United States, Italy and Spain, spanning acute and convalescent COVID-19. T cells, B-cell-depleted T cells, or PBMCs provided the cDNA or gDNA that served as material.

The CDR3 consists of 13 residues. The germline CDR1 and CDR2 sequences are LNHDA and SQIVND (reference sequence). V dropped 6 bases and J dropped 0 bases, with 7 bases sitting between them. Authors' data handling: Nucleated cell number was recorded as an estimate derived from reference gene primer amplification. Sequencing was performed with immunoSEQ multiplex PCR; in TCRdb, only in-frame clones are kept and a portion is missing. V, J and clone size are those of that table, while D and trimming were read from the DNA. The sample includes tens of thousands of clones, more than 85% of them seen just once.

The receptor was derived from a man aged 50 to 60 with acute or convalescent COVID-19. The V call is TRBV19, the J call TRBJ2-3; tentative D call: TRBD2 (5 bases). Sequenced sample: peripheral blood. CDR3 loop: CASRPGSTDTQYF. The DNA of the CDR3 is TGTGCCAGTAGGCCGGGGAGCACAGATACGCAGTATTTT.